These 15 T cell receptor beta chains were sequenced from one sample in a study of regulatory T cells in long-lasting Graves disease. Sequencing libraries for TCR beta were prepared with iRepertoire HTBI primers and Arm-PCR of CDR3 regions. One entry per CDR3 protein, called by TCRdb with MiXCR from the multiplex PCR reads. The sample has roughly 450,000 distinct CDR3 sequences; about 25% are singletons. Time point reported: persistent/refractory GD, antithyroid drugs over 5 years with positive TRAb. Extracted PBMC RNA gave rise to the TCR library. Sequencing was performed on peripheral blood mononuclear cells (PBMCs), taken when the disease was refractory, from a patient treated with antithyroid drugs. These receptors were collected from a female donor with Graves disease.

This sequence joins TRBV5-1 and TRBJ2-2; TRBD2 is a possible D gene (5 bases). The CDR3 covers 15 residues. Trimming shortened V by 2 bases and J by 3 bases, and 11 bases separated the two germline ends. Germline V gene sequence: CDR1 SGHRS, CDR2 YFSETQ. CDR3 coding DNA: TGCGCCAGCAGCTTTCTAGCTCATGACACCGGGGAGCTGTTTTTT. It yields the protein CASSFLAHDTGELFF.

This clonotype was recorded many times. The chain links TRBV10-3 to TRBJ1-1; no firm D call. The CDR3 totals 13 residues. V lost 8 bases to trimming and J lost 0 bases, with 10 bases between them. The germline CDR1 and CDR2 sequences are ENHRY and SYGVKD. CDR3 sequence (DNA): TGTGCCATCGCGCAGACTATGAACACTGAAGCTTTCTTT. Its protein product is CAIAQTMNTEAFF.

This clonotype showed up just a few times. At one end the junction does not follow the germline gene, possibly because of a read error. The rearrangement joins TRBV18 to TRBJ1-5, with TRBD1 matching 8 bases. This CDR3 spans 17 amino acids. Germline V gives CDR1 KGHSH, CDR2 LQKENI. The chain's CDR3 is CAGSPSPQGVRDQPQHF. The CDR3 coding sequence is TGTGCCGGCTCACCCTCGCCACAGGGGGTTAGAGATCAGCCCCAGCATTTT.

The chain has TRBV29-1 and TRBJ2-7, with D possibly TRBD2 on 6 matching bases. The CDR3 sequence is 14 residues long. Germline CDR1 and CDR2: SQVTM and ANQGSEA. With 6 bases removed from V and 0 bases from J, the gap between germline ends came to 15 bases. DNA for the CDR3: TGCAGCGTGGGGGGACCGCAGGGCTCCTACGAGCAGTACTTC. Protein sequence: CSVGGPQGSYEQYF.

This clonotype was seen many times. DNA for the CDR3: TGTGCCAGCCTGGCCAGGTCTTATGGCTACACCTTC. It translates to CASLARSYGYTF. The chain employs TRBV6-1 and TRBJ1-2; no firm D call. The CDR3 spans 12 residues. Trimming took off 8 bases at V and 5 bases at J, with 12 bases between the two ends. CDR1 is MNHNS, CDR2 SASEGT, per germline.

The chain combines TRBV18 with TRBJ2-2; a weak D match, TRBD2 (6 bases). V was clipped by 4 bases and J by 4 bases, with 10 bases between them. The germline V gene encodes CDR1 KGHSH and CDR2 LQKENI. The length of the CDR3 is 14 residues. The chain's CDR3 is CASSRDLITGELFF. The CDR3 DNA reads as TGTGCCAGCTCACGGGACTTGATCACCGGGGAGCTGTTTTTT.

This clonotype was picked up many times. This rearrangement joins TRBV27 to TRBJ1-2, with 8 positions matching TRBD1. V dropped 6 bases and J dropped 5; count of bases not matched to a gene: 8. Germline CDR1 reads MNHEY; CDR2 reads SMNVEV (reference sequence). CDR3 length: 14 residues. The CDR3 DNA follows: TGTGCCAGCAGGCAGACAGGGGTGGGGTATGGCTACACCTTC. It encodes CASRQTGVGYGYTF.

In regard to this clonotype: A much bigger clone sits one base away, suggesting this may be a read error. This chain connects TRBV2 to TRBJ2-1, with TRBD2 matching over 9 bases. The CDR3 is 15 amino acids. From germline, CDR1 is SNHLY and CDR2 FYNNEI. The CDR3 DNA is TGTGCCAGCGGTGAAGCTCCTAGCGGGATGAATGAGCAGTTCTTC. Translated: CASGEAPSGMNEQFF.

This clonotype was counted a few times. This CDR3 reads CASSWEDRVNTEAFF. CDR3 bases: TGTGCCAGCAGCTGGGAGGACAGGGTGAACACTGAAGCTTTCTTT. This sequence joins TRBV5-5 and TRBJ1-1; 8 positions agree with TRBD1. Germline-derived CDR1 and CDR2 are SGHKS and YYEKEE (reference sequence). CDR3 length equals 15 residues. The trim removed 3 bases at V and 0 bases at J, leaving 4 bases unmatched.

This clonotype was detected only a few times. The chain combines TRBV5-1 with TRBJ1-1; unclear D gene. Trimming took off 4 bases at V and 0 bases at J, with 13 bases between the two ends. Germline V CDR1 and CDR2: SGHRS, YFSETQ. CDR3 length: 15 residues. DNA for the CDR3: TGCGCCAGCAGCCCGGAGATGGCAGTGAACACTGAAGCTTTCTTT. It is translated as CASSPEMAVNTEAFF.

The chain is built from TRBV19 and TRBJ2-7; unclear D gene. Germline V gives CDR1 LNHDA, CDR2 SQIVND (reference sequence). V gave up 3 bases and J gave up 1 base, with 7 bases separating them. The CDR3 contains 13 residues. The CDR3 sequence is CASSIDMSYEQYF. The CDR3 region has the DNA TGTGCCAGTAGTATCGATATGTCCTACGAGCAGTACTTC. Variable domain in full (rest from reference TRBV19 and TRBJ2-7): DGGITQSPKYLFRKEGQNVTLSCEQNLNHDAMYWYRQDPGQGLRLIYYSQIVNDFQKGDIAEGYSVSREKKESFPLTVTSAQKNPTAFYLCASSIDMSYEQYFGPGTRLTVT.

The chain carries TRBV12-3 or TRBV12-4 and TRBJ2-6, with TRBD1 matching 8 bases. The V segment lost 4 bases and the J segment 0 bases; nucleotides outside the gene matches: 11. This CDR3 has 19 amino acids. The CDR3 DNA reads TGTGCCAGCAGTTCTAGACAGGGGCTAACGATCTCTGGGGCCAACGTCCTGACTTTC. Its protein product is CASSSRQGLTISGANVLTF.

This clonotype was counted only a few times. This chain connects TRBV10-3 to TRBJ2-7, with TRBD1 matching 9 bases. The CDR3 sequence is 12 residues long. Trimming cost V 8 bases and J 3 bases; bases outside gene matches: 2. Germline V gene lookup returns CDR1 ENHRY and CDR2 SYGVKD. CDR3 DNA: TGTGCCATCGGACAGGGGTACTACGAGCAGTACTTC. It yields the protein CAIGQGYYEQYF.

This clonotype was seen ten or more times. V gene TRBV28 combines with J gene TRBJ2-7; 8 nucleotides match TRBD1. From germline, CDR1 is MDHEN and CDR2 SYDVKM. V was clipped by 7 bases and J by 4 bases; unmatched bases: 9. The CDR3 loop spans 14 amino acids. DNA for the CDR3: TGTGCCAGCACGAAACCAGGGGGCAATTACGAGCAGTACTTC. Translated, it gives CASTKPGGNYEQYF.

This chain links TRBV20-1 with TRBJ1-6, with 8 nucleotides matching TRBD1. The CDR3 contains 12 residues. Germline CDR1 is DFQATT and CDR2 is SNEGSKA (reference sequence). V lost 5 bases, J lost 10 bases, and 4 bases stayed unmatched. DNA of the CDR3: TGCAGTGCTGGACAGGGACAGTCACCCCTCCACTTT. Its translation is CSAGQGQSPLHF.